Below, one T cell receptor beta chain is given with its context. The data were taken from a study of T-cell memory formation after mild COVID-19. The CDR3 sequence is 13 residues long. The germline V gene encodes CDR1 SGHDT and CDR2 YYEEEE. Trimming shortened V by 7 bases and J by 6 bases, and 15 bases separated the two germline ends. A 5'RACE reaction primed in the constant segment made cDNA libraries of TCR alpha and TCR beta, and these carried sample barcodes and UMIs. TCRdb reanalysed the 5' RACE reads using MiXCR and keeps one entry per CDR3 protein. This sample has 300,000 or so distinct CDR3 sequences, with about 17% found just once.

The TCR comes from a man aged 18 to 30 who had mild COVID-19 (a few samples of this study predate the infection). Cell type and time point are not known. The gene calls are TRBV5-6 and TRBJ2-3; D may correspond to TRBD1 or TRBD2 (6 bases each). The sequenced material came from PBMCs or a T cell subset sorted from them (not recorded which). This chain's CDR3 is CASSLGGLDTQYF. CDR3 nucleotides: TGTGCCAGCTCCCTAGGGGGGCTGGATACGCAGTATTTT.